One sample yielded the 11 T cell receptor beta chains listed below, sequenced in a study of T-cell memory formation after mild COVID-19. TCRdb used MiXCR to reprocess the 5' RACE reads, holding one entry per CDR3 protein. The table includes 290,000 or so distinct CDR3 sequences, roughly a fifth detected once. Source material: PBMCs or a T cell subset sorted from them (not recorded which). The receptors were sampled from a man in his late teens or twenties who had mild COVID-19 (a few samples of this study predate the infection). Cell type and time point are not known.

The chain joins TRBV5-1 to TRBJ2-7, with 7 bases fitting TRBD2. V lost 4 bases and J lost 6; bases outside the gene matches: 4. The CDR3 has 12 amino acids. The V gene's germline CDR1 is SGHRS and CDR2 YFSETQ. CDR3 loop: CASSATSLEQYF. The CDR3 bases are TGCGCCAGCAGCGCGACTAGCCTCGAGCAGTACTTC.

The V and J genes are TRBV27 and TRBJ1-2, with D possibly being TRBD1 (5 bases). Per germline, CDR1 MNHEY and CDR2 SMNVEV (reference sequence). The CDR3 extends over 15 amino acids. V lost 2 bases and J 2 bases, leaving 12 bases between the germline ends. The CDR3 sequence: CASSLKAGSNYGYTF. CDR3 coding DNA: TGTGCCAGCAGTTTAAAGGCAGGGAGCAACTATGGCTACACCTTC.

V usage is TRBV13 and J usage is TRBJ1-1; 9 bases map to TRBD1. Germline-derived CDR1 and CDR2 are PRHDT and FYEKMQ (reference sequence). V lost 5 bases, J lost 0 bases, and 4 bases stayed unmatched. This CDR3 comprises 15 residues. The CDR3 region is CASSNRGPVNTEAFF. The CDR3 DNA follows: TGTGCCAGCAGCAACAGGGGGCCGGTGAACACTGAAGCTTTCTTT.

This clonotype showed up just a few times. This chain links TRBV6-5 with TRBJ2-7; the match to TRBD1 covers 8 bases. Looked up from germline, CDR1 is MNHEY and CDR2 is SVGAGI. Germline trimming cut 6 bases from V and 2 bases from J; bases unmatched to any gene: 9. The CDR3 contains 15 residues. The DNA of the CDR3 is TGTGCCAGCAGAGCCACCGGGACAGGTACCTACGAGCAGTACTTC. Its translation: CASRATGTGTYEQYF.

This clonotype was seen more than once but under ten times. The chain combines TRBV6-2 or TRBV6-3 with TRBJ2-7; 7 bases match TRBD1. The CDR3 is 14 amino acids. CDR1 and CDR2 (germline): MNHEY, SVGEGT. The ends lost 5 bases at V and 7 bases at J; junction bases unmatched: 11. DNA for the CDR3: TGTGCCAGCAGTCCACAGGGGACGCAGAGAGAGCAGTACTTC. This codes for CASSPQGTQREQYF.

This clonotype has at least ten counts. The J gene is TRBJ2-1, the V gene TRBV10-3; 11 bases agree with TRBD2. The CDR3 is 14 residues long. V shed 6 bases and J 5 bases; nucleotides not matched to a gene: 3. Germline-derived CDR1 and CDR2 are ENHRY and SYGVKD. This CDR3 is CAIRLSGGDNEQFF. As DNA, the CDR3 is TGTGCCATCAGGCTTAGCGGGGGGGACAATGAGCAGTTCTTC.

This clonotype was counted only a few times. Written as DNA, the CDR3 is TGTGCCAGTAGTATGACTAGCGGGGGGCCAATGACCCAGTACTTC. Protein product: CASSMTSGGPMTQYF. The rearrangement uses TRBV19 and TRBJ2-5, with TRBD2 matching 13 bases. V was pared by 3 bases and J by 7 bases, with 5 bases of the junction left unmatched. Germline values: CDR1 LNHDA, CDR2 SQIVND (reference sequence). This CDR3 has 15 amino acids.

This clonotype was detected only a few times. This chain joins TRBV4-1 and TRBJ2-7; perhaps TRBD1 as D (5 bases). The CDR3 extends over 15 amino acids. V lost 2 bases and J lost 7, with 18 bases in between. CDR1 MGHRA and CDR2 YSYEKL come from the germline V gene. CDR3: CASSQLDKGIGEQYF. CDR3 coding DNA: TGCGCCAGCAGCCAACTAGATAAGGGGATCGGGGAGCAGTACTTC.

The chain recombines TRBV7-6 with TRBJ2-2, with D possibly being TRBD2 (6 bases). This CDR3 has 14 amino acids. V shed 6 bases and J shed 2 bases, with 10 bases lying between them. The germline gives CDR1 SGHVS, CDR2 FNYEAQ. CDR3 sequence (DNA): TGTGCCAGCAGACCTAGCGTAAACACCGGGGAGCTGTTTTTT. Protein sequence: CASRPSVNTGELFF.

This clonotype was observed a handful of times. This chain connects TRBV2 to TRBJ1-2; perhaps TRBD1 as D (5 bases). V was cut by 3 bases and J by 5 bases, with 7 bases left in between. Germline CDR1 SNHLY, CDR2 FYNNEI. The CDR3 totals 12 residues. CDR3: CASSDRGYGYTF. The CDR3 bases are TGTGCCAGCAGTGACCGGGGGTATGGCTACACCTTC.

CDR3 protein: CAIRPGTGGHQPQHF. The CDR3 nucleotides read TGTGCCATCAGGCCAGGGACAGGGGGCCATCAGCCCCAGCATTTT. The chain joins TRBV10-3 to TRBJ1-5; 12 nucleotides line up with TRBD1. The germline V gene has CDR1 ENHRY and CDR2 SYGVKD. The length of the CDR3 is 15 residues. Trimming removed 6 bases from V and 5 bases from J; junction bases left unmatched: 5.